This paragraph covers one T cell receptor beta chain sequence. The data derive from a study of cytomegalovirus exposure and HLA in healthy donors. V gave up 0 bases and J gave up 6 bases, with 7 bases separating them. Germline assignment: CDR1 SGDLS and CDR2 YYNGEE. CDR3 length equals 13 residues. The repertoire was sequenced with immunoSEQ multiplex PCR; TCRdb's copy has only in-frame clones and lacks some. The table has roughly 330,000 clones, around 90% seen once. The sample consisted of PBMCs. The source of this sequence is a woman aged 25 to 45 in good health and CMV-seropositive. The J gene is TRBJ1-5, the V gene TRBV9; D gene uncertain. The CDR3 here is CASSVGGSQPQHF. The CDR3 coding sequence is TGTGCCAGCAGCGTAGGGGGAAGTCAGCCCCAGCATTTT.